This TCR beta chain was identified in a study of blood T cell repertoires in COVID-19. The V gene end was trimmed by 3 bases and the J gene end by 2 bases; junction bases not matched to a gene: 14. CDR3 size: 18 residues. CDR1 and CDR2 (germline): LNHNV, YYDKDF (reference sequence). In the source study's methods: The authors estimated nucleated cell counts from reference gene primer amplification. The repertoire was sequenced with immunoSEQ multiplex PCR; TCRdb's copy has only in-frame clones and lacks some. D and trimming were read from the DNA, whereas the V and J calls and clone size are those reported in that table. In the table there are 30,000 to 50,000 clones, around 96% of which are singletons.

This TCR was recovered from a human donor with active COVID-19. The donor label of this sample is uncertain. The chain has TRBV15 and TRBJ2-7, with TRBD1 matching over 9 bases. Specimen: peripheral blood. CDR3 sequence reads: CATSSLDRGTFTPYEQYF. Written as DNA, the CDR3 is TGTGCCACCAGCAGTCTGGACAGGGGAACATTCACCCCCTACGAGCAGTACTTC.